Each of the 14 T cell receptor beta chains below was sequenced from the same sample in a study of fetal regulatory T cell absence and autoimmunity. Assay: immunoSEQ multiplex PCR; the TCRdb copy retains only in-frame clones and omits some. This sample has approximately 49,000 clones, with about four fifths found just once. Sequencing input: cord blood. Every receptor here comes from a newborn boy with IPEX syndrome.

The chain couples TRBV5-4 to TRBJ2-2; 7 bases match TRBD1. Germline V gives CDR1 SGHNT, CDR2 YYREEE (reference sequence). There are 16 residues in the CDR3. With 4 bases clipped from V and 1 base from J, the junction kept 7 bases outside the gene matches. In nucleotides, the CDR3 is TGTGCCAGCAGCAGACAACAGGGGAAGAACACCGGGGAGCTGTTTTTT. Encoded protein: CASSRQQGKNTGELFF.

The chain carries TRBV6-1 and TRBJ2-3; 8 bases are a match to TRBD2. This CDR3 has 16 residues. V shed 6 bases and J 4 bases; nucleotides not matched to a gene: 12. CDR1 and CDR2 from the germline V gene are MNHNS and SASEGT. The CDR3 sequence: CASSESGGGVADTQYF. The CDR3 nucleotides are TGTGCCAGCAGCGAATCGGGGGGGGGTGTGGCAGATACGCAGTATTTT.

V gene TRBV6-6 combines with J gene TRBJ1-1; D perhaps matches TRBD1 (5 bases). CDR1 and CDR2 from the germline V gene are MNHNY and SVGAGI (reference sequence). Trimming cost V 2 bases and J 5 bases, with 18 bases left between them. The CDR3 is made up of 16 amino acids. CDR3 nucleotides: TGTGCCAGCAGTTACCAAGGCGGGGCGGGGGGAACTGAAGCTTTCTTT. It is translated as CASSYQGGAGGTEAFF.

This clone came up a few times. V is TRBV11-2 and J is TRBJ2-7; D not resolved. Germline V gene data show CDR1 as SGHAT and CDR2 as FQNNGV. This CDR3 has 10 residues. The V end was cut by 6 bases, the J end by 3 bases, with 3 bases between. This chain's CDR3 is CASSHYEQYF. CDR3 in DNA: TGTGCCAGCAGTCACTACGAGCAGTACTTC.

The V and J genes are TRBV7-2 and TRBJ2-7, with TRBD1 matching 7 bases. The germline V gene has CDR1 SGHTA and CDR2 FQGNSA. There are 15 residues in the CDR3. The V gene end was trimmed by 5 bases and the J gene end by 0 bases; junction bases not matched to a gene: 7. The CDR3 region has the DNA TGTGCCAGCAGCCCGCGGCGGACAGGCTCCTACGAGCAGTACTTC. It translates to CASSPRRTGSYEQYF.

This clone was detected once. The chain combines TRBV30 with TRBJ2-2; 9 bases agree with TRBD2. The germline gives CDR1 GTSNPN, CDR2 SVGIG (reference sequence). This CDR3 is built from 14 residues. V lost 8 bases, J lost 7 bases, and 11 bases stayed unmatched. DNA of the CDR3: TGTGCCGGAGGGGGCGGGGGGGGGTTCGGGGAGCTGTTTTTT. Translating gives CAGGGGGGFGELFF.

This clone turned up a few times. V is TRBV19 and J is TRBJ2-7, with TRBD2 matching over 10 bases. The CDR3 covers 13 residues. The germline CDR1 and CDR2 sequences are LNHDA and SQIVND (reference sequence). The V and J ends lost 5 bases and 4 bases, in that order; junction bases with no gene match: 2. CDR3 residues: CASSPTSGYEQYF. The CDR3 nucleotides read TGTGCCAGTAGTCCGACTAGCGGGTACGAGCAGTACTTC.

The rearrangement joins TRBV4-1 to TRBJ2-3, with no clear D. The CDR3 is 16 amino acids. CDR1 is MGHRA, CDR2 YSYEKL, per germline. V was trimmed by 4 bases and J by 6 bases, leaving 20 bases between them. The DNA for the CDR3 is TGCGCCAGCAGCCTCCGAAAATCCCAACATCGCGATACGCAGTATTTT. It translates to CASSLRKSQHRDTQYF.

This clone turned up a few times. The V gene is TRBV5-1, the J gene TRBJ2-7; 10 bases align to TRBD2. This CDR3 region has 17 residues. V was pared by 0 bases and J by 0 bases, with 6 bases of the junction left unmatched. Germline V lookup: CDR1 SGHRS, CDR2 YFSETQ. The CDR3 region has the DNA TGCGCCAGCAGCTTGGGGCTAGCGGGAGACCCCTCCTACGAGCAGTACTTC. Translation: CASSLGLAGDPSYEQYF.

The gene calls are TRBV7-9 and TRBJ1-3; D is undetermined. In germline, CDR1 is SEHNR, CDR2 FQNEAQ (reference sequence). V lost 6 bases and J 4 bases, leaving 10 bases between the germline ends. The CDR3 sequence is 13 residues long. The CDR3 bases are TGTGCCAGCAGGCATCCCAGAGGAAACACCATATATTTT. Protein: CASRHPRGNTIYF.

CDR3 in amino acids: CASSLPGTVYGYTF. In DNA, the CDR3 is TGCGCCAGCAGCTTGCCCGGGACTGTTTATGGCTACACCTTC. J is TRBJ1-2 and V is TRBV5-1; D is perhaps TRBD1 (5 bases). Per the germline V gene, CDR1 is SGHRS and CDR2 is YFSETQ. This CDR3 spans 14 amino acids. With 1 base removed from V and 5 bases from J, the gap between germline ends came to 12 bases.

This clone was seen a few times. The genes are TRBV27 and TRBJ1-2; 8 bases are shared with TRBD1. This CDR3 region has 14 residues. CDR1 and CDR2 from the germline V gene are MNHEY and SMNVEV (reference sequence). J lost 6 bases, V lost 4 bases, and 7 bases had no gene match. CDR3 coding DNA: TGTGCCAGCAGTTCCTTCAGACAGGGGAATGGCTACACCTTC. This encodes CASSSFRQGNGYTF.

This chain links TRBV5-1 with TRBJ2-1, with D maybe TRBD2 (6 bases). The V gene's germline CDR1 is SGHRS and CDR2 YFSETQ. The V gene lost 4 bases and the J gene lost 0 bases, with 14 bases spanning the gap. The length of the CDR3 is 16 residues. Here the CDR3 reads CASSRTTYSSYNEQFF. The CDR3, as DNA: TGCGCCAGCAGCCGGACTACCTACAGCTCCTACAATGAGCAGTTCTTC.

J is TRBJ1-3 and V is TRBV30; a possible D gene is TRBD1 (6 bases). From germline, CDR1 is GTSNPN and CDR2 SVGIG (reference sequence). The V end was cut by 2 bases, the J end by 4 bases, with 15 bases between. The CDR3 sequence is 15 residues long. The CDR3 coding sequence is TGTGCCTGGAGTTCGGGGGGGCGAATGGGAAACACCATATATTTT. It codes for CAWSSGGRMGNTIYF.